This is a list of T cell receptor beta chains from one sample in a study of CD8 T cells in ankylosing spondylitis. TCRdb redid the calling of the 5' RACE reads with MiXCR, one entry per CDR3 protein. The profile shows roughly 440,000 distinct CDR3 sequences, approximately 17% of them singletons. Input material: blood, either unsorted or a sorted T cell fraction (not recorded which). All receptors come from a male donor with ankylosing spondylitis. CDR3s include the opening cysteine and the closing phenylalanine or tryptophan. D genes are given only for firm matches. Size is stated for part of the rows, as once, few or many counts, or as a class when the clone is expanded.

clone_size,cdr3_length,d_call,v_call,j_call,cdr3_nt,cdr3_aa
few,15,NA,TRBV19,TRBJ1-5,TGTGCCAGTAGTAGAAGACAGGAGAGCAATCAGCCCCAGCATTTT,CASSRRQESNQPQHF
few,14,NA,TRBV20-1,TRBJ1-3,TGCAGTGCATCGGGACCGACGGCTGGAAACACCATATATTTT,CSASGPTAGNTIYF
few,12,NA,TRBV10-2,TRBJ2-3,TGCGCCAGCAGTGCTCCACTCGGCGTGAGGCATTTT,CASSAPLGVRHF
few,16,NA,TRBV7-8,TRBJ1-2,TGTGCCAGCAGCTTAACGTCGGGGGTCGCCCCCGTTGGCTACACCTTC,CASSLTSGVAPVGYTF
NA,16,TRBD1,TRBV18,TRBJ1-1,TGTGCCAGCTCGCGCGGTGTCGGACAGGGAGGCACTGAAGCTTTCTTT,CASSRGVGQGGTEAFF
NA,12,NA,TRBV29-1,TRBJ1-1,TGCAGCGTTGAAGTAGGAGAAGGGTTGGCTTTCTTT,CSVEVGEGLAFF
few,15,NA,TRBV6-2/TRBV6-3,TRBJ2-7,TGTGCCAGCAGTTATTCAGAAGCAGTAACCTACGAGCAGTACTTC,CASSYSEAVTYEQYF
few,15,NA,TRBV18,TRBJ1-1,TGTGCCAGCTCACCGGGGCTGTCTCAAAGCACTGAAGCTTTCTTT,CASSPGLSQSTEAFF
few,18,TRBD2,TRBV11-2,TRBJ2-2,TGTGCCAGCAGCCGTAAGGGACTAGCGGGAGGTGACACCGGGGAGCTGTTTTTT,CASSRKGLAGGDTGELFF
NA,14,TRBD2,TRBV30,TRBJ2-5,TGTGCCTGGAGTGGGACTAGCGGGTACGGGGCCCAGTACTTC,CAWSGTSGYGAQYF
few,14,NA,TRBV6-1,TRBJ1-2,TGTGCCAGCAGCCGGCGGGGCCGTAACTATGGCTACACCTTC,CASSRRGRNYGYTF
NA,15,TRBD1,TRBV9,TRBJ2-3,TGTGCCAGCAGCGCTCGGACAGGGGGGGCAGATACGCAGTATTTT,CASSARTGGADTQYF
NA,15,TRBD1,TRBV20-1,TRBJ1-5,TGCAGTGCCCCAAACCGGGACAGGGGGCCTCAGCCCCAGCATTTT,CSAPNRDRGPQPQHF